This T cell receptor beta chain was recorded in a study of spatial heterogeneity in lung cancer. Study-wide background: The donors comprised around 76 untreated early-stage non-small cell lung cancer patients. A unique TCR and UMI combination showed up more than ten times in raw reads, on average. Findings and limits, study-wide: Resection blood, more than follow-up blood, showed ubiquitous expanded tumor TCRs.

As to time point: blood at routine non-recurrence follow-up after resection. Within the sample, this clonotype is medium-sized. The antigen remains undetermined. V was shortened by 6 bases and J by 0 bases, with 8 bases between the two germline ends. Germline values: CDR1 SEHNR, CDR2 FQNEAQ (reference sequence). The CDR3 is made up of 13 amino acids. Single TCR cDNA molecules each had their own unique molecular identifier. TCRdb reprocessed the 5' RACE reads via MiXCR and lists one record per CDR3 protein. The sample includes 7,500 to 10,000 distinct CDR3 sequences, 20% to 25% seen only once; the top ten take 3.5% to 5%.

This TCR was recovered from a female donor with early-stage non-small cell lung cancer. This chain connects TRBV7-9 to TRBJ1-1; D not resolved. The specimen was PBMCs, collected at follow-up. Written as DNA, the CDR3 is TGTGCCAGCAGTTTGATCGTGAACACTGAAGCTTTCTTT. Its translation is CASSLIVNTEAFF.